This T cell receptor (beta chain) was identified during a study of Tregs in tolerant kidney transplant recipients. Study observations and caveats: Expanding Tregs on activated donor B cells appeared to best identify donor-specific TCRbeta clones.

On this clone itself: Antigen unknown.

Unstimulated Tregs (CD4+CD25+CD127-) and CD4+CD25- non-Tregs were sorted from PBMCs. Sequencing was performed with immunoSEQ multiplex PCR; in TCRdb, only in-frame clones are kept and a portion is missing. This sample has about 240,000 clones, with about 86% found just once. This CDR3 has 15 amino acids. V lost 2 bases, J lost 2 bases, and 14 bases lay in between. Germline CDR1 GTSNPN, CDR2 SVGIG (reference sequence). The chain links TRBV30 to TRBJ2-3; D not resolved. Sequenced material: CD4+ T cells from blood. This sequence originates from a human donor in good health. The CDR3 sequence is CAWSSQTSPTDTQYF. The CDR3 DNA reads TGTGCCTGGAGTAGCCAGACCAGCCCCACAGATACGCAGTATTTT.